This is a list of T cell receptor beta chains from one sample in a study of blood T cell repertoires in COVID-19. Sequenced by immunoSEQ multiplex PCR; TCRdb stores in-frame clones only, minus some. The table lists some 70,000 clones, more than 60% of them singletons. Specimen: peripheral blood. The origin of the receptors is a man between 60 and 75 years old with acute or convalescent COVID-19. Both conserved end residues are part of each CDR3. D genes are given only for firm matches. The listing skips clone size in some rows; elsewhere it reads once, few, many or a size class.

CASSDPIRSSYNSPLHF	TGTGCCAGCAGTGACCCGATCCGGAGCTCCTATAATTCACCCCTCCACTTT	.	TRBJ1-6	TRBV25-1	few
CASSRDTNYGYTF	TGTGCCAGCAGCCGGGACACTAACTATGGCTACACCTTC	.	TRBJ1-2	TRBV2	.
CASSLDRSVEAFF	TGTGCCAGCAGCTTAGACAGGTCGGTTGAAGCTTTCTTT	.	TRBJ1-1	TRBV7-8	once
CASSLGAAAPQGNEQFF	TGTGCCAGCAGCTTGGGAGCGGCCGCACCTCAGGGGAATGAGCAGTTCTTC	.	TRBJ2-1	TRBV11-3	many
CASSLVANQETQYF	TGCGCCAGCAGCTTGGTAGCTAACCAAGAGACCCAGTACTTC	.	TRBJ2-5	TRBV5-1	few
CASSQSAVGVNTEAFF	TGCGCCAGCAGTCAATCTGCGGTTGGCGTGAACACTGAAGCTTTCTTT	.	TRBJ1-1	TRBV23-1	.
CAWSGGQAGNEKLFF	TGTGCCTGGAGTGGGGGACAGGCAGGGAATGAAAAACTGTTTTTT	TRBD1	TRBJ1-4	TRBV30	.
CASSPSGGYGYTF	TGTGCCAGCAGTCCCTCGGGGGGCTATGGCTACACCTTC	.	TRBJ1-2	TRBV27	.
CASSPGQGLGEQFF	TGTGCCAGCAGTCCAGGACAGGGACTTGGTGAGCAGTTCTTC	TRBD1	TRBJ2-1	TRBV5-8	.
CASSVSPGQGAEAFF	TGTGCCAGCAGCGTATCCCCGGGACAGGGGGCAGAAGCTTTCTTT	TRBD1	TRBJ1-1	TRBV9	many
CATNLVEAFF	TGTGCCACAAACTTAGTCGAAGCTTTCTTT	.	TRBJ1-1	TRBV5-8	.
CASSFDREVNTEAFF	TGTGCCAGCAGCTTTGACAGGGAAGTGAACACTGAAGCTTTCTTT	TRBD1	TRBJ1-1	TRBV14	few
CATGAGVGTEAFF	TGTGCCACTGGGGCAGGGGTGGGCACTGAAGCTTTCTTT	.	TRBJ1-1	TRBV3-1/TRBV3-2	.
CATSDSQREETEQYF	TGTGCCACCAGTGATTCCCAGCGGGAGGAAACCGAGCAGTACTTC	TRBD2	TRBJ2-7	TRBV24-1	many
CASSPGGLAGDTGELFF	TGTGCCAGCTCACCCGGGGGACTAGCGGGAGACACCGGGGAGCTGTTTTTT	TRBD2	TRBJ2-2	TRBV18	.
CASRTGLAGGNEQFF	TGTGCCAGCAGGACGGGACTAGCGGGAGGCAATGAGCAGTTCTTC	TRBD2	TRBJ2-1	TRBV2	.
CASSPRRAETQYF	TGTGCCAGCAGTCCGCGGAGGGCGGAGACCCAGTACTTC	.	TRBJ2-5	TRBV12-3/TRBV12-4	many
CASSWAGTGTAFF	TGTGCCAGCAGTTGGGCAGGGACAGGGACAGCTTTCTTT	TRBD1	TRBJ1-1	TRBV12-3/TRBV12-4	.
CARSSRDLDIKFMNTEAFF	TGTGCCAGAAGCTCTAGAGACCTGGACATCAAATTTATGAACACTGAAGCTTTCTTT	.	TRBJ1-1	TRBV7-5	.
CASSLTGSTQGGYTF	TGCGCCAGCAGCTTGACAGGATCTACCCAAGGGGGCTACACCTTC	.	TRBJ1-2	TRBV5-1	.
CASSILGGGGGETQYF	TGTGCCAGTAGTATCCTAGGGGGGGGTGGTGGAGAGACCCAGTACTTC	.	TRBJ2-5	TRBV19	.
CASSWGQGADTQYF	TGTGCCAGCAGCTGGGGACAGGGGGCAGATACGCAGTATTTT	TRBD1	TRBJ2-3	TRBV5-6	.
CASSLTSGGDEQFF	TGTGCCAGCAGCCTGACTAGCGGGGGCGATGAGCAGTTCTTC	TRBD2	TRBJ2-1	TRBV7-7	many
CASSINRGAVGGYTF	TGTGCCAGCAGCATAAACAGGGGAGCGGTGGGTGGCTACACCTTC	.	TRBJ1-2	TRBV21-1	.
CASSPGSAQEPYEQYF	TGCGCCAGCAGCCCGGGGTCGGCCCAAGAACCCTACGAGCAGTACTTC	.	TRBJ2-7	TRBV4-1	.
CASSQGRDTQYF	TGTGCCAGCAGCCAAGGGAGAGATACGCAGTATTTT	.	TRBJ2-3	TRBV7-6	once
CASSSLSWEQYF	TGTGCCAGCAGTTCGTTGAGCTGGGAGCAGTACTTC	.	TRBJ2-7	TRBV12-3/TRBV12-4	.
CASSVGGQGTDTEAFF	TGTGCCAGCAGCGTAGGGGGACAAGGAACCGACACTGAAGCTTTCTTT	.	TRBJ1-1	TRBV9	.
CSVATGYYEQYF	TGCAGCGTGGCGACAGGGTACTACGAGCAGTACTTC	TRBD1	TRBJ2-7	TRBV29-1	once
CASSQSQETQYF	TGTGCCAGCAGCCAATCACAAGAGACCCAGTACTTC	.	TRBJ2-5	TRBV11-3	.
CASSVYMRAGSEQFF	TGCGCCAGCAGCGTTTATATGAGGGCCGGTAGTGAGCAGTTCTTC	.	TRBJ2-1	TRBV5-1	.
CASSFDRALQETQYF	TGTGCCAGCAGCTTCGACAGGGCCCTCCAAGAGACCCAGTACTTC	TRBD1	TRBJ2-5	TRBV6-6	.
CASSQGSGALNEKLFF	TGCGCCAGCAGCCAAGGATCGGGAGCGCTTAATGAAAAACTGTTTTTT	.	TRBJ1-4	TRBV4-1	.
CASRRQGPPGEQYF	TGTGCCAGCAGGCGACAGGGCCCCCCTGGCGAGCAGTACTTC	TRBD1	TRBJ2-7	TRBV2	once
CASSEALLAEDNEQFF	TGTGCCAGCAGTGAAGCGCTTCTAGCGGAGGACAATGAGCAGTTCTTC	TRBD2	TRBJ2-1	TRBV2	.
CSVRDRGGEAFF	TGCAGCGTCCGGGACAGGGGTGGTGAAGCTTTCTTT	TRBD1	TRBJ1-1	TRBV29-1	.
CASSPGQFGYTF	TGTGCCAGCAGCCCCGGACAGTTTGGCTACACCTTC	.	TRBJ1-2	TRBV14	.
CASSLALDSLNEQFF	TGTGCCAGCAGCTTAGCTCTGGACAGCCTCAATGAGCAGTTCTTC	.	TRBJ2-1	TRBV7-2	many
CASSPLDRGLPEAFF	TGTGCCAGCAGTCCCCTGGACAGGGGGCTCCCTGAAGCTTTCTTT	TRBD1	TRBJ1-1	TRBV6-6	.
CASSQRGQGLRDEQFF	TGTGCCAGCAGCCAGAGGGGGCAGGGCCTTAGGGATGAGCAGTTCTTC	TRBD1	TRBJ2-1	TRBV4-2	once
CASSPSGNYGYTF	TGTGCCAGCTCACCTTCGGGGAACTATGGCTACACCTTC	.	TRBJ1-2	TRBV18	.
CASSLAGTANYGYTF	TGCGCCAGCAGCTTGGCAGGAACAGCTAACTATGGCTACACCTTC	.	TRBJ1-2	TRBV5-1	few
CAGIRTVFHPQHF	TGTGCCGGGATTCGGACTGTTTTTCATCCCCAGCATTTT	.	TRBJ1-5	TRBV18	many
CASSSREDRVGETQYF	TGTGCCAGTAGTAGCCGGGAAGACAGGGTTGGCGAGACCCAGTACTTC	TRBD1	TRBJ2-5	TRBV19	once
CASSYRLAGVQETQYF	TGTGCCAGCAGTTACCGTCTAGCGGGAGTACAAGAGACCCAGTACTTC	TRBD2	TRBJ2-5	TRBV6-6	.
CASSSTPNSRTNEKLFF	TGCGCCAGCAGCTCCACGCCAAACAGTAGAACTAATGAAAAACTGTTTTTT	.	TRBJ1-4	TRBV5-1	few
CASSPLGRTEAFF	TGTGCCAGCAGCCCGTTGGGCCGCACTGAAGCTTTCTTT	.	TRBJ1-1	TRBV7-3	.